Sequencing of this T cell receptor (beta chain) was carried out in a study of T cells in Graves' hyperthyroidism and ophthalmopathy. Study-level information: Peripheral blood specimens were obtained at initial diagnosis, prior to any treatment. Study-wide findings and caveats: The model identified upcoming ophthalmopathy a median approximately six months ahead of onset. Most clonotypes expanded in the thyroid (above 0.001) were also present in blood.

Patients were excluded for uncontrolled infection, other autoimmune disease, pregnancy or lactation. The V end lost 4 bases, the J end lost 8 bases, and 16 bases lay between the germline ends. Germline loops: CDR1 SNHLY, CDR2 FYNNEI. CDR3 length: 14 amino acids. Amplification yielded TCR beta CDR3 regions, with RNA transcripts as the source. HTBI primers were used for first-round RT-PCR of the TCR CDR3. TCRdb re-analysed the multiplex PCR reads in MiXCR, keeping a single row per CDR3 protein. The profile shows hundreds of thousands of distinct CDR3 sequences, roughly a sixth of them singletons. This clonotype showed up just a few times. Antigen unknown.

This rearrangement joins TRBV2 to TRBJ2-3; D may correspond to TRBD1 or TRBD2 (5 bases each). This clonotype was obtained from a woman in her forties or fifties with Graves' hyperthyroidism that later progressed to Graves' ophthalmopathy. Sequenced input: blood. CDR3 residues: CASSVGPAPGTQYF. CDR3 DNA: TGTGCCAGCAGTGTGGGACCGGCCCCTGGTACGCAGTATTTT.